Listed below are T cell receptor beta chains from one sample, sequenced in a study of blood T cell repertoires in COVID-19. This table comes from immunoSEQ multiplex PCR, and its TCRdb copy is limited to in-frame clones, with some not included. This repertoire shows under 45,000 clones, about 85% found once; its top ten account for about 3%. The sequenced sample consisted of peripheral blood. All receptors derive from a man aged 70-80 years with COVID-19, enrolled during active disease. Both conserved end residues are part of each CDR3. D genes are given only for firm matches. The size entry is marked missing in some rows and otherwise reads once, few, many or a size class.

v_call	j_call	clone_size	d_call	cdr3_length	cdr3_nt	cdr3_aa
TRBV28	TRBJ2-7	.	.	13	TGTGCCAGCAGTGCCTCAATCGGCTACGAGCAGTACTTC	CASSASIGYEQYF
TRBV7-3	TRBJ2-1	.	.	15	TGTGCCAGCAGCTTAATGGGGGCAGGCTACAATGAGCAGTTCTTC	CASSLMGAGYNEQFF
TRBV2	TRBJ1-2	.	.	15	TGTGCCAGCACCCCTATTGGAACAGCAATCCATGGCTACACCTTC	CASTPIGTAIHGYTF
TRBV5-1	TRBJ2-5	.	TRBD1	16	TGCGCCAGCAAACAATTCCGCGGGACAGGGGTAGAGACCCAGTACTTC	CASKQFRGTGVETQYF
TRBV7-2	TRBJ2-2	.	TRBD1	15	TGTGCCAGCAGCTTAGGTACAGGGACAGCCGGGGAGCTGTTTTTT	CASSLGTGTAGELFF
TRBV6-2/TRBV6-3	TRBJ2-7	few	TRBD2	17	TGTGCCAGCAGTTACGGGACCACCGAAGGACTAGTAGGCGAGCAGTACTTC	CASSYGTTEGLVGEQYF
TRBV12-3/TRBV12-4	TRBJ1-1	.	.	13	TGTGCCAGCAGTTTTCAGGGGAGCACTGAAGCTTTCTTT	CASSFQGSTEAFF
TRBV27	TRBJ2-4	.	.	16	TGTGCCAGCAGTTTAAGGTCAACTAATGCCAAAAACATTCAGTACTTC	CASSLRSTNAKNIQYF
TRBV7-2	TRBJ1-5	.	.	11	TGTGCCAGCAGCTTCGGGGGACCCCAGCATTTT	CASSFGGPQHF
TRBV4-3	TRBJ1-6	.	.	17	TGCGCCAGCAGCCAAGATCGGGGCAGGGGCTGGTATTCACCCCTCCACTTT	CASSQDRGRGWYSPLHF
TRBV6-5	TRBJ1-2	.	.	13	TGTGCCAGCAGTTACCCCGGGACATGGGGCTACACCTTC	CASSYPGTWGYTF
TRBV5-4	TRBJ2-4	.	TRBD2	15	TGTGCCAGCAGCTTGGCGGGAGGGGCCAAAAACATTCAGTACTTC	CASSLAGGAKNIQYF
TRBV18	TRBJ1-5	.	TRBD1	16	TGTGCCAGCTCACCAGACAGGGGGCCCAGCAATCAGCCCCAGCATTTT	CASSPDRGPSNQPQHF
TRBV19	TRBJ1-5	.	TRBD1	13	TGTGCCAGTAGGGGACAGAATAATCAGCCCCAGCATTTT	CASRGQNNQPQHF
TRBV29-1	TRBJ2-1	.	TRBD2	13	TGCAGCTCCAGGACTAGCGGGATAAATGAGCAGTTCTTC	CSSRTSGINEQFF
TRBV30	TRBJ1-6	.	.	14	TGTGCCTGGAGTCGTCAGGGGTGGAATTCACCCCTCCACTTT	CAWSRQGWNSPLHF
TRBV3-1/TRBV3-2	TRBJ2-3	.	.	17	TGTGCCAGCAGCCAAGATCCCTCCTATGGAGGGACAGATACGCAGTATTTT	CASSQDPSYGGTDTQYF
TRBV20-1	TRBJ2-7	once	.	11	TGCAGTGCTGGGAGGATTAATGAGCAGTACTTC	CSAGRINEQYF
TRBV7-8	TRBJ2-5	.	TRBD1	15	TGTGCCAGCAGCTATCAGACAGGGGTCCAAGAGACCCAGTACTTC	CASSYQTGVQETQYF
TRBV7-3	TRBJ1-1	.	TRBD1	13	TGTGCCAGCAGCTTTGACAGGGGAACTGAAGCTTTCTTT	CASSFDRGTEAFF
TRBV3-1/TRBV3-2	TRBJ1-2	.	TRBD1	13	TGTGCCAGCAGCCCGGACAGGGTGAAAGGCTACACCTTC	CASSPDRVKGYTF
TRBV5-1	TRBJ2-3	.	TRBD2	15	TGCGCCAGCAAACCGGGACTAGCGGGCACAGATACGCAGTATTTT	CASKPGLAGTDTQYF
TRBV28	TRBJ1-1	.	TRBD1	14	TGTGCCACCGATCCGGGACAGGTGTACACTGAAGCTTTCTTT	CATDPGQVYTEAFF
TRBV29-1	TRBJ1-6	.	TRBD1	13	TGCAGCGTTGCCACAGGGGTACGATCACCCCTCCACTTT	CSVATGVRSPLHF
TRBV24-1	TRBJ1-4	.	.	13	TGTGCCACAAGCGGGGGGGGTGGTGAAAAACTGTTTTTT	CATSGGGGEKLFF
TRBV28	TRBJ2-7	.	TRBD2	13	TGTGCCAGCCTTTGGCGGGAGGGCCCCGAGCAGTACTTC	CASLWREGPEQYF
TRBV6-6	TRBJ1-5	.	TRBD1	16	TGTGCCAGCACCAACCCGACAGGGAATAGCAATCAGCCCCAGCATTTT	CASTNPTGNSNQPQHF
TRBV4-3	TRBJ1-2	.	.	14	TGCGCCAGCAGCCATCATGACAGGCCGGGTGGCTACACCTTC	CASSHHDRPGGYTF
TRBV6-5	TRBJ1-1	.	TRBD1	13	TGTGCCAGCACTAAGAACAGGGGGTTGGAAGCTTTCTTT	CASTKNRGLEAFF
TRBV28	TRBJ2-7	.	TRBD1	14	TGTGCCAGCAGCGGGGACAGTCCTCGCTACGAGCAGTACTTC	CASSGDSPRYEQYF
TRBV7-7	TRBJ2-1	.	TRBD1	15	TGTGCTAGCAGCCAAGGGGACAGGATGGACAATGAGCAGTTCTTC	CASSQGDRMDNEQFF
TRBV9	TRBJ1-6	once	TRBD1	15	TGTGCCAGCAGCGTACAGGGGGCTGGAAGTTCACCCCTCCACTTT	CASSVQGAGSSPLHF
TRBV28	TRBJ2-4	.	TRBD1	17	TGTGCCAGCAGTTTGGCGCCGGCCTACAGGGGGCGAAACATTCAGTACTTC	CASSLAPAYRGRNIQYF
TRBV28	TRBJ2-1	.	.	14	TGTGCCAGCAGTTTATCTCGACAGTTCAATGAGCAGTTCTTC	CASSLSRQFNEQFF
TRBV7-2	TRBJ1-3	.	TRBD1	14	TGTGCCAGCAGCTTAGGGACAGGGGGAAACACCATATATTTT	CASSLGTGGNTIYF
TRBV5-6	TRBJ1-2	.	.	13	TGTGCCAGCAGCCAAGGACAGACTTATGGCTACACCTTC	CASSQGQTYGYTF
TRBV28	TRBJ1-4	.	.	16	TGTGCCAGCAGTTCAATCCCCCAACATCAAAATGAAAAACTGTTTTTT	CASSSIPQHQNEKLFF
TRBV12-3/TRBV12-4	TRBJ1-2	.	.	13	TGTGCCAGCAGTTTAAGGCAGGGGTATGGCTACACCTTC	CASSLRQGYGYTF
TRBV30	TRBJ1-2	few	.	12	TGTGCCTGGAGTCGGGTTTCGGGTGGCTACACCTTC	CAWSRVSGGYTF
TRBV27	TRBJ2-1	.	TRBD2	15	TGTGCCAGCAGTCTCACTAGCGGGATCTACAATGAGCAGTTCTTC	CASSLTSGIYNEQFF
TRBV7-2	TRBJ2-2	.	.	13	TGTGCCAGCAGCTCCTACAGCACCGGGGAGCTGTTTTTT	CASSSYSTGELFF
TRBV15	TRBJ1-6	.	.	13	TGTGCCACCGGAGAAACTTATAATTCACCCCTCCACTTT	CATGETYNSPLHF
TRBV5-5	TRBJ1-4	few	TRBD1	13	TGTGCCAGCAGCTTGACAGGGGAAGAAAAACTGTTTTTT	CASSLTGEEKLFF
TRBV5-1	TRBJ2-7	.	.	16	TGCGCCAGCAGCTTGGCCTTAGAGGCGGAGCCTTACGAGCAGTACTTC	CASSLALEAEPYEQYF
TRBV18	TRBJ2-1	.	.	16	TGTGCCAGCTCACCCGGGGGACTTGAGTCCTACAATGAGCAGTTCTTC	CASSPGGLESYNEQFF
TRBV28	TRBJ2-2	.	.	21	TGTGCCAGCAGTTTATCCACCTTTTCCGCGGGACTCCCTGTCGGCCCCGGGGAGCTGTTTTTT	CASSLSTFSAGLPVGPGELFF
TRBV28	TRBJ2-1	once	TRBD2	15	TGTGCCAGCAGTTTAACCAGCGGGAGGTTCGGGGAGCAGTTCTTC	CASSLTSGRFGEQFF
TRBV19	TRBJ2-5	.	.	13	TGTGCCAGTAGTATTTCTAACCAAGAGACCCAGTACTTC	CASSISNQETQYF
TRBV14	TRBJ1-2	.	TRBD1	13	TGTGCCAGCAGCCTGGGACAGGTCCATGGCTACACCTTC	CASSLGQVHGYTF
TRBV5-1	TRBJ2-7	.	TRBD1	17	TGCGCCAGCAGCTCAGGGACAGGGTGGGGGAAGGGCTTCGAGCAGTACTTC	CASSSGTGWGKGFEQYF
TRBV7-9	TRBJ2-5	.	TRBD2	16	TGTGCCAGCAGCTTAGGGACTAGCGGGAGCCAAGAGACCCAGTACTTC	CASSLGTSGSQETQYF
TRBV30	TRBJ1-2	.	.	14	TGTGCCTGGAGTCAAAGCTGGGGCGGCTATGGCTACACCTTC	CAWSQSWGGYGYTF
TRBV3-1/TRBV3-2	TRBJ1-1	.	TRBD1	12	TGTGCCAGCAGCCCGGGGACAGGTGAAGCTTTCTTT	CASSPGTGEAFF
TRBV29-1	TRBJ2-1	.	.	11	TGCAGCGCCAACCCGGGACTCGAGCAGTTCTTC	CSANPGLEQFF
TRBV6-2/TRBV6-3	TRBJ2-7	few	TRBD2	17	TGTGCCAGCAGTTACTCAGCGGGAGGGCCCAGGACCAACGAGCAGTACTTC	CASSYSAGGPRTNEQYF
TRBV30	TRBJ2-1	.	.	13	TGTGCCTGGAGTTTCGGGACATACAATGAGCAGTTCTTC	CAWSFGTYNEQFF
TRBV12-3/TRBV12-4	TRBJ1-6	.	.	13	TGTGCCAGCAGTTTAAGACTGAATTCACCCCTCCACTTT	CASSLRLNSPLHF
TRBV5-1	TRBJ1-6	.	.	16	TGCGCCAGCAGCCCGGGGGGGCAAGGGGATCCCTCCCCCCTCCACTTT	CASSPGGQGDPSPLHF
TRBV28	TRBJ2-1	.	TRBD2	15	TGTGCCAGCAGAGCGGGACTAGGGAGGGGCAATGAGCAGTTCTTC	CASRAGLGRGNEQFF